This TCR beta chain comes out of a study of cytomegalovirus exposure and HLA in healthy donors. With regard to this clone: Its antigen is currently unknown.

Findings and limits, study-wide: Three chains linked to CMV were shown in vitro to be specific for CMV antigens.

Per germline, CDR1 SGHVS and CDR2 FQNEAQ. The CDR3 has 16 amino acids. Trimming took off 1 base at V and 3 bases at J, with 13 bases between the two ends. Primers included in the PCR were 60 Vbeta and 13 Jbeta primers. Method: immunoSEQ multiplex PCR; TCRdb's copy keeps in-frame clones and lacks some. The table records tens of thousands of clones, 80% to 90% of them present only once. This TCR was sampled from a young woman in good health and CMV-seronegative. The genes are TRBV7-8 and TRBJ2-1; tentatively, D is TRBD1 (6 bases). Sequenced sample: PBMCs. CDR3 nucleotides: TGTGCCAGCAGCTTAGAGGGGACACGGCTCTACAATGAGCAGTTCTTC. Protein product: CASSLEGTRLYNEQFF.